This T cell receptor beta chain emerged from a study of T cell repertoires in cytomegalovirus infection. Turning to the study itself: Alongside well-studied HLA-B-restricted CMV epitopes, recently identified HLA-C-restricted CMV epitopes were also used.

This clonotype was observed a few times. Its antigen remains unknown. With 4 bases clipped from V and 10 bases from J, the junction kept 5 bases outside the gene matches. Germline V gene data show CDR1 as LGHDT and CDR2 as YNNKEL (reference sequence). The CDR3 spans 15 residues. TCRdb recomputed calls from the reads with MiXCR, one row per CDR3 protein. The sample holds tens of thousands of distinct CDR3 sequences; about 26% are singletons and the top ten take about 60%. The receptor comes from a human donor in good health (CMV status not recorded). Some clones in this sample may be carry-over from other donors' samples. This material consisted of CD8+ T cells from cultured PBMCs, taken from culture after CMV antigen stimulation. The chain employs TRBV3-1 and TRBJ1-6, with 12 bases matching TRBD1. The CDR3 protein is CASSPGQGANSPLHF. DNA for the CDR3: TGTGCCAGCAGCCCGGGACAGGGGGCAAACTCACCCCTCCACTTT.